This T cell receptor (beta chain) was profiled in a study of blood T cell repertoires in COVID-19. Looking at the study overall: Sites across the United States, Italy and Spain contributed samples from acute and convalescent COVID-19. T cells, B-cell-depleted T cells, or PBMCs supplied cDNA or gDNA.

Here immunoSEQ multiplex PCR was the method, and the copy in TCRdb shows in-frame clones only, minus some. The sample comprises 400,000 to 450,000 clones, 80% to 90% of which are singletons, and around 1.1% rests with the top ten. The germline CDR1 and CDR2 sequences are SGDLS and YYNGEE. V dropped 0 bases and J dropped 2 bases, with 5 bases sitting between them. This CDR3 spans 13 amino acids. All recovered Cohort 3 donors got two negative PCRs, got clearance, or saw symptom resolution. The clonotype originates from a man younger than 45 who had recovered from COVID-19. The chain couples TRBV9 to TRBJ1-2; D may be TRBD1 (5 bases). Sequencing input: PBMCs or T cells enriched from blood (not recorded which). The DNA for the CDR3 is TGTGCCAGCAGCGTAGACAGGAACTATGGCTACACCTTC. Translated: CASSVDRNYGYTF.